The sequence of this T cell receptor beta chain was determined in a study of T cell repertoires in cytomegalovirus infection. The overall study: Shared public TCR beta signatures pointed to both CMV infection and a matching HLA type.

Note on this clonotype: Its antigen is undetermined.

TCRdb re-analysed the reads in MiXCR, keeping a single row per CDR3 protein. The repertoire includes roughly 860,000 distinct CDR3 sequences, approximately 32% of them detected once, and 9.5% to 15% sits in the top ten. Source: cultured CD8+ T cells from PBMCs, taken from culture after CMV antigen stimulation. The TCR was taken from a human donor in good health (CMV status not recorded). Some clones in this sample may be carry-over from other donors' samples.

The CDR3 here is CASSQPVLPRDGDYGYTF. CDR3 nucleotide sequence: TGTGCCAGCAGTCAACCGGTCCTTCCCCGAGACGGAGACTATGGCTACACCTTC. The chain recombines TRBV6-1 with TRBJ1-2; the D is unclear. Trimming removed 5 bases from V and 3 bases from J, with 25 bases in between. Per the germline V gene, CDR1 is MNHNS and CDR2 is SASEGT. CDR3 length: 18 amino acids.